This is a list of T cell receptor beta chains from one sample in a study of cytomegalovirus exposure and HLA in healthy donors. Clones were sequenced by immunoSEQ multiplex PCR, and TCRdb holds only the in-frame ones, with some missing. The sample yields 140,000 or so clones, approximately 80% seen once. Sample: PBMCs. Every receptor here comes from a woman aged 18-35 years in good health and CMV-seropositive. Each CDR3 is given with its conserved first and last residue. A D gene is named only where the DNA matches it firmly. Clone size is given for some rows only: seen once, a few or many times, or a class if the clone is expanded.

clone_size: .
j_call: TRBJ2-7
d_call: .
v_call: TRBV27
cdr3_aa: CASRRQVGTYEQYF
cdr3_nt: TGTGCCAGCAGAAGACAGGTCGGCACCTACGAGCAGTACTTC

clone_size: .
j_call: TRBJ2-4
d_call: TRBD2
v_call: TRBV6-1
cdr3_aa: CASTVGRGGTDRINF
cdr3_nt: TGTGCCAGCACCGTAGGTCGGGGGGGGACCGACAGAATCAACTTC

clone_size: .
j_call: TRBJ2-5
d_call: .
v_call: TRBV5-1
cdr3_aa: CASSLVLSPGETQYF
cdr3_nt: TGCGCCAGCAGCTTGGTACTTTCCCCAGGGGAGACCCAGTACTTC

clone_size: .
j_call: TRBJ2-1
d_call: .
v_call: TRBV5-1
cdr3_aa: CASSLARDISYNEQFF
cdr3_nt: TGCGCCAGCAGCTTGGCCAGGGACATATCCTACAATGAGCAGTTCTTC

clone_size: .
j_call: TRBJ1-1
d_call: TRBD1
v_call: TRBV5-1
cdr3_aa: CASRATGGMNTEAFF
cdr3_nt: TGCGCCAGCAGGGCGACAGGGGGGATGAACACTGAAGCTTTCTTT

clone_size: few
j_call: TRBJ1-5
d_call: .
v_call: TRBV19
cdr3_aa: CASSTGGAARNQPQHF
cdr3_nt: TGTGCCAGTAGTACCGGGGGTGCCGCCCGCAATCAGCCCCAGCATTTT

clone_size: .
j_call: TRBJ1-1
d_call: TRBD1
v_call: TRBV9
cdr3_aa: CASSLIPQDRQAFF
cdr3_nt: TGTGCCAGCAGCCTCATCCCCCAGGACAGGCAAGCTTTCTTT

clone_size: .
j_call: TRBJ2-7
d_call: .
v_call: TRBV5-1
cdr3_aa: CASSLTNAYEQYF
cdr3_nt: TGCGCCAGCAGCTTGACAAACGCCTACGAGCAGTACTTC

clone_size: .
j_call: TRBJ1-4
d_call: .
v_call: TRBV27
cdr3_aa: CASSLQPPGTKLFF
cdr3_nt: TGTGCCAGCAGTTTACAACCTCCCGGGACTAAACTGTTTTTT

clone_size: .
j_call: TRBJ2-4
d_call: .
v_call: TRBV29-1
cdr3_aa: CSVQDGEGDIQYF
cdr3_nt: TGCAGCGTTCAAGACGGGGAGGGGGACATTCAGTACTTC

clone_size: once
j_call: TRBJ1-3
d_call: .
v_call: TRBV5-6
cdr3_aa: CASSLLGEISGNTIYF
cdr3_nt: TGTGCCAGCAGCTTGCTCGGAGAGATCTCTGGAAACACCATATATTTT

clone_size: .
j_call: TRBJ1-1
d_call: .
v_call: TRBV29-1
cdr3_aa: CSVSRGNTEAFF
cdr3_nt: TGCAGCGTTAGTCGGGGGAACACTGAAGCTTTCTTT

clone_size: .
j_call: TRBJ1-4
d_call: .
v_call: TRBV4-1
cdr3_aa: CASSPPPQREKLFF
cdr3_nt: TGCGCCAGCAGCCCGCCTCCCCAGCGGGAAAAACTGTTTTTT

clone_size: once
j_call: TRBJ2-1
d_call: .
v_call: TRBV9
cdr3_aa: CASSAEGISYNEQFF
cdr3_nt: TGTGCCAGCAGCGCTGAGGGAATCTCCTACAATGAGCAGTTCTTC

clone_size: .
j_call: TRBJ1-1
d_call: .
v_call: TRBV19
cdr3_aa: CASSIRGMNTEAFF
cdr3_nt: TGTGCCAGTAGTATACGGGGGATGAACACTGAAGCTTTCTTT

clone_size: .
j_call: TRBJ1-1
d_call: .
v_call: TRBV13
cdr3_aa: CASRPQGYTEAFF
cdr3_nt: TGTGCCAGCAGACCACAGGGTTACACTGAAGCTTTCTTT

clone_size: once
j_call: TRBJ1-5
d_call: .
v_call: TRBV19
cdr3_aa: CASSIDTNQPQHF
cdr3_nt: TGTGCCAGTAGTATAGACACTAATCAGCCCCAGCATTTT

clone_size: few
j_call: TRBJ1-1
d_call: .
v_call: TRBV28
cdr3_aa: CASSFPTASNTEAFF
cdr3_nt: TGTGCCAGCAGTTTCCCGACAGCATCGAACACTGAAGCTTTCTTT

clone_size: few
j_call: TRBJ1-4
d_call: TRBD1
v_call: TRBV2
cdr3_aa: CASSEPMTGEDEKLFF
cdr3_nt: TGTGCCAGCAGTGAACCCATGACAGGGGAGGATGAAAAACTGTTTTTT

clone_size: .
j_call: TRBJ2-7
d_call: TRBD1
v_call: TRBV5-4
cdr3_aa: CASSLPGQGLSYEQYF
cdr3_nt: TGTGCCAGCAGCTTACCGGGACAGGGCCTTTCCTACGAGCAGTACTTC

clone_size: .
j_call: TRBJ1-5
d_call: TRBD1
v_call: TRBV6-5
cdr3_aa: CASSPGQGGQPQHF
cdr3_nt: TGTGCCAGCAGTCCGGGACAGGGAGGACAGCCCCAGCATTTT

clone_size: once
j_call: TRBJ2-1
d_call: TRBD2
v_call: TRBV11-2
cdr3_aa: CASSINSGVIGEQFF
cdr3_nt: TGTGCCAGCAGCATTAATAGCGGGGTCATTGGTGAGCAGTTCTTC

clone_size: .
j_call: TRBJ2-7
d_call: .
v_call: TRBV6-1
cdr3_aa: CASSEANVLRVLRNEQYF
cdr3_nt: TGTGCCAGCAGTGAAGCGAATGTGTTGCGGGTCCTTCGGAACGAGCAGTACTTC

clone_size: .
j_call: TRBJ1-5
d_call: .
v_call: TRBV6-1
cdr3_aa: CASSEFGGDRQPQHF
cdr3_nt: TGTGCCAGCAGTGAATTTGGGGGGGACCGGCAGCCCCAGCATTTT

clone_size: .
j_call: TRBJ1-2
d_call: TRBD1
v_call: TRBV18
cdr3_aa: CASSTTGTGYEWGYTF
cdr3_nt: TGTGCCAGCTCAACTACCGGGACAGGGTACGAGTGGGGCTACACCTTC

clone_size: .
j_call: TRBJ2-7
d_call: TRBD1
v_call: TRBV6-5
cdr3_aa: CASSSGQGPSYEQYF
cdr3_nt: TGTGCCAGCAGTTCCGGACAGGGCCCTTCCTACGAGCAGTACTTC

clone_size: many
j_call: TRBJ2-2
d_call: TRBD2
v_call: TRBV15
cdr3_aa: CATSGGVETGELFF
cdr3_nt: TGTGCCACCAGCGGGGGGGTTGAGACCGGGGAGCTGTTTTTT

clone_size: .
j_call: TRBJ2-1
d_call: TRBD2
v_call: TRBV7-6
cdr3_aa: CASSLGGTSGEIEQFF
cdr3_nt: TGTGCCAGCAGCTTAGGAGGGACTAGCGGGGAGATTGAGCAGTTCTTC

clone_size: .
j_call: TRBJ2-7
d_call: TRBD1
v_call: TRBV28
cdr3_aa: CASTPLGQVYEQYF
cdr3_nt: TGTGCCAGCACCCCCTTAGGACAGGTCTACGAGCAGTACTTC

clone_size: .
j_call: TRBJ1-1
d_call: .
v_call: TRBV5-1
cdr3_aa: CASSKGSTEAFF
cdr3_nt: TGCGCCAGTTCGAAGGGGTCCACTGAAGCTTTCTTT

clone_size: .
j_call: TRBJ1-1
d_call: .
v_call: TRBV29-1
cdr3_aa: CSVRSGDTEAFF
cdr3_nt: TGCAGCGTTAGATCGGGTGACACTGAAGCTTTCTTT

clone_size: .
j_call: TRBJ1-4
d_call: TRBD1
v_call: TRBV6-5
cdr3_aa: CASSPRGRGYEKLFF
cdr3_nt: TGTGCCAGCAGTCCCCGGGGCAGGGGGTATGAAAAACTGTTTTTT

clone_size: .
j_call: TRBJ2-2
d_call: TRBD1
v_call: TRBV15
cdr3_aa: CATSSWDRGGHFAGELFF
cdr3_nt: TGTGCCACCAGCAGTTGGGACAGGGGGGGACACTTTGCCGGGGAGCTGTTTTTT

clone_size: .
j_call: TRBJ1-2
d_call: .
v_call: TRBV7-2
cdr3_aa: CASSLGGANGYTF
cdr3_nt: TGTGCCAGCAGCTTAGGCGGCGCGAATGGCTACACCTTC

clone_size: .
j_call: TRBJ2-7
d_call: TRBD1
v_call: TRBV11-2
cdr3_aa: CASSLSTGGPGYEQYF
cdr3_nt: TGTGCCAGCAGCCTCTCTACAGGGGGCCCTGGATACGAGCAGTACTTC

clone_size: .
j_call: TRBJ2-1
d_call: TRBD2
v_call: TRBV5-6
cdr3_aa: CASSLNSRLAGVDNEQFF
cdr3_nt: TGTGCCAGCAGCTTGAATTCTCGACTAGCGGGGGTCGACAATGAGCAGTTCTTC

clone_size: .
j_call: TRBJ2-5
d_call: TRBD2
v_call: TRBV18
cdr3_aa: CASSPGSLTSGGQETQYF
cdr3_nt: TGTGCCAGCTCACCAGGTAGTCTTACTAGCGGCGGGCAAGAGACCCAGTACTTC